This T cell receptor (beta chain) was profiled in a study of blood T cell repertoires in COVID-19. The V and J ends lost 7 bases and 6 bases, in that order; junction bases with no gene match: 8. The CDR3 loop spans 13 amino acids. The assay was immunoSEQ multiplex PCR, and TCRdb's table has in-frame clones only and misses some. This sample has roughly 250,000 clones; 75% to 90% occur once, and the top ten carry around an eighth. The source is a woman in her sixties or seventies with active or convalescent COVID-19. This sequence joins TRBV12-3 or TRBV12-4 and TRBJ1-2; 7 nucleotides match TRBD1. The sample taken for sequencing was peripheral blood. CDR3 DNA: TGTGCCAGCAAAACATCAGGGGGTGATGGCTACACCTTC. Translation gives CASKTSGGDGYTF.